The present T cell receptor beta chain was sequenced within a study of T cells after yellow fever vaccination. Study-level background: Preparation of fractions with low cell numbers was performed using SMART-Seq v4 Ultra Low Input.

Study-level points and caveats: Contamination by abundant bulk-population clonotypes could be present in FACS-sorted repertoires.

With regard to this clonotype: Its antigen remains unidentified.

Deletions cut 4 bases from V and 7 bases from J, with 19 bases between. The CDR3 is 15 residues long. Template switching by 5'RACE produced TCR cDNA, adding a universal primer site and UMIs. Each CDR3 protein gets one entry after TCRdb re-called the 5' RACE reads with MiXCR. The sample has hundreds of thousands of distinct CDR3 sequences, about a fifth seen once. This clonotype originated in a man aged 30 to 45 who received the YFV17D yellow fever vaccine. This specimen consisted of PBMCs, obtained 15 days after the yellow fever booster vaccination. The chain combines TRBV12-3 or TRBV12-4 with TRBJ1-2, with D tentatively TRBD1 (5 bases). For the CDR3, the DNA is TGTGCCAGCAGTTACAACGCGGGGAGGGGAAGTGGCTACACCTTC. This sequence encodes CASSYNAGRGSGYTF.